The 20 T cell receptor beta chains given below trace back to one sample, sequenced in a study of control samples from healthy donors and cancer patients. TCRdb keeps only in-frame clones here, not all; method: immunoSEQ multiplex PCR. Here the sample spans some 15,000 clones, 93% being singletons. Sequenced input: PBMCs. The source of these receptors is an elderly man with lung cancer.

V is TRBV19 and J is TRBJ2-2; D perhaps matches TRBD2 (5 bases). V was pared by 4 bases and J by 5 bases, with 8 bases between. The length of the CDR3 is 13 residues. Germline V gene sequence: CDR1 LNHDA, CDR2 SQIVND (reference sequence). CDR3 amino acids: CASSTQRTGELFF. CDR3 nucleotides: TGTGCCAGTAGTACGCAGCGGACCGGGGAGCTGTTTTTT. Full variable domain (outside the CDR3, taken from reference TRBV19 and TRBJ2-2): DGGITQSPKYLFRKEGQNVTLSCEQNLNHDAMYWYRQDPGQGLRLIYYSQIVNDFQKGDIAEGYSVSREKKESFPLTVTSAQKNPTAFYLCASSTQRTGELFFGEGSRLTVL.

The chain combines TRBV3-1 (or the pseudogene TRBV3-2) with TRBJ2-2, with a possible D match to TRBD2 (5 bases). V was trimmed by 6 bases and J by 4 bases, leaving 12 bases between them. From germline, CDR1 is LGHDT and CDR2 YNNKEL (reference sequence). The CDR3 covers 14 residues. The chain's CDR3 is CASRPTSATGELFF. The CDR3 nucleotides are TGTGCCAGCAGACCAACTAGTGCCACCGGGGAGCTGTTTTTT.

This clone is a singleton in its sample. The V gene is TRBV6-4, the J gene TRBJ2-7; D possibly corresponds to TRBD1 (5 bases). Germline V gene sequence: CDR1 MRHNA, CDR2 SNTAGT. The CDR3 extends over 16 amino acids. Trimming removed 3 bases from V and 3 bases from J, with 18 bases in between. The CDR3 nucleotides read TGTGCCAGCAGTGAAGTTTTTTGTGGACACAACTACGAGCAGTACGTC. As protein: CASSEVFCGHNYEQYV.

This rearrangement joins TRBV7-9 to TRBJ2-5, with TRBD2 matching 12 bases. CDR1 is SEHNR and CDR2 is FQNEAQ in the germline V gene (reference sequence). J was trimmed by 1 base and V by 1 base; bases with no gene match: 1. This CDR3 region has 16 residues. The CDR3 protein is CASSLGTSGAQETQYF. CDR3 nucleotides: TGTGCCAGCAGCTTAGGGACTAGCGGGGCCCAAGAGACCCAGTACTTC.

The chain combines TRBV6-6 with TRBJ1-3; D call uncertain. The CDR3 runs to 14 residues. Per germline, CDR1 MNHNY and CDR2 SVGAGI (reference sequence). The V end was cut by 8 bases, the J end by 1 base, with 12 bases between. This CDR3 is CASSPRTSGNTIYF. The CDR3 nucleotides read TGTGCCAGCTCCCCACGGACTTCTGGAAACACCATATATTTT.

This clone showed up just once. The chain uses TRBV11-2 and TRBJ1-1; TRBD1 aligns across 7 bases. Germline V gives CDR1 SGHAT, CDR2 FQNNGV. The CDR3 is 12 amino acids. J was trimmed by 6 bases and V by 3 bases; bases with no gene match: 1. The CDR3: CASSFQGAEAFF. The CDR3 nucleotides read TGTGCCAGCAGCTTTCAGGGGGCTGAAGCTTTCTTT.

This clone has only a few counts. V gene TRBV18 combines with J gene TRBJ1-5, with no clear D. The CDR3 is 14 amino acids. Germline-derived CDR1 and CDR2 are KGHSH and LQKENI. Trimming took off 5 bases at V and 5 bases at J, with 13 bases between the two ends. The CDR3 region is CASSRTVEDQPQHF. CDR3 coding DNA: TGTGCCAGCTCAAGGACGGTAGAGGATCAGCCCCAGCATTTT.

The CDR3 DNA follows: TGTGCCAGCAGATCTACAGGGGAGGATGCAGCTTTCTTT. It specifies CASRSTGEDAAFF. This sequence joins TRBV12-3 or TRBV12-4 and TRBJ1-1, with 7 nucleotides matching TRBD1. The CDR3 length is 13 residues. V gave up 6 bases and J gave up 10 bases; unmatched junction bases: 11.

The V call is TRBV6-2 or TRBV6-3, the J call TRBJ2-7; D uncertain. Germline CDR1 reads MNHEY; CDR2 reads SVGEGT. This CDR3 region has 13 residues. V lost 2 bases and J 0 bases, leaving 5 bases between the germline ends. CDR3 in amino acids: CASSYSSSYEQYF. The CDR3 coding sequence is TGTGCCAGCAGTTACAGTAGCTCCTACGAGCAGTACTTC.

J is TRBJ1-1 and V is TRBV12-3 or TRBV12-4; D is unclear. The CDR3 runs 12 residues. V lost 4 bases and J 3 bases, leaving 6 bases between the germline ends. The CDR3 sequence is CASSWTDTEAFF. CDR3 DNA: TGTGCCAGCAGTTGGACGGACACTGAAGCTTTCTTT.

This sequence joins TRBV5-8 and TRBJ1-2; D might be TRBD1 (5 bases). Germline CDR1 reads SGHTS; CDR2 reads YDEGEE. The V and J ends lost 1 base and 2 bases respectively, with 9 bases between them. The CDR3 sequence is 14 residues long. CDR3: CASSLWGGNYGYTF. CDR3 nucleotide sequence: TGTGCCAGCAGCTTGTGGGGGGGAAACTATGGCTACACCTTC.

The chain has TRBV29-1 and TRBJ1-4; D gene unclear. Per germline, CDR1 SQVTM and CDR2 ANQGSEA. V was trimmed by 7 bases and J by 6 bases, leaving 6 bases between them. The CDR3 has 10 amino acids. In DNA, the CDR3 is TGCAGCGCCGGAGATGAAAAACTGTTTTTT. Translated, it gives CSAGDEKLFF.

The V gene is TRBV15, the J gene TRBJ1-2; maybe TRBD1 (5 bases). Trimming shortened V by 1 base and J by 7 bases, and 16 bases separated the two germline ends. The CDR3 is 15 amino acids. Germline values: CDR1 LNHNV, CDR2 YYDKDF (reference sequence). The CDR3 sequence: CATSRGRAISIGYTF. Here the CDR3 DNA reads TGTGCCACCAGCAGAGGCAGGGCGATCTCGATTGGCTACACCTTC.

The chain joins TRBV29-1 to TRBJ1-1, with D possibly matching TRBD1 (5 bases). This CDR3 is 13 amino acids long. Germline V gives CDR1 SQVTM, CDR2 ANQGSEA. Trimming cost V 6 bases and J 5 bases, with 16 bases left between them. CDR3 bases: TGCAGCGTCCGATGGGCCGGGGGGACTGAAGCTTTCTTT. Its protein is CSVRWAGGTEAFF. Filled out from reference TRBV29-1 and TRBJ1-1, the complete variable domain reads SAVISQKPSRDICQRGTSLTIQCQVDSQVTMMFWYRQQPGQSLTLIATANQGSEATYESGFVIDKFPISRPNLTFSTLTVSNMSPEDSSIYLCSVRWAGGTEAFFGQGTRLTVV.

The V and J genes are TRBV19 and TRBJ2-5, with 7 bases that match TRBD2. Germline values: CDR1 LNHDA, CDR2 SQIVND (reference sequence). The CDR3 totals 16 residues. V lost 3 bases to trimming and J lost 5 bases; unmatched junction nucleotides: 12. CDR3 DNA sequence: TGTGCCAGTAGTATGTGGGAGAGCGGGACCGGGGAGACCCAGTACTTC. Protein sequence: CASSMWESGTGETQYF.

This clone has only one observation. This chain joins TRBV5-5 and TRBJ2-7, with a tentative D call TRBD2 (5 bases). With 0 bases removed from V and 4 bases from J, the gap between germline ends came to 8 bases. CDR3 length: 13 amino acids. Germline CDR1 and CDR2: SGHKS and YYEKEE (reference sequence). The CDR3 coding sequence is TGTGCCAGCAGCTTGGTGCAGCGGTACGAGCAGTACGTC. It translates to CASSLVQRYEQYV.

The CDR3 region is CASSQDASGNTIYF. CDR3 in DNA: TGTGCCAGCAGCCAGGACGCCTCTGGAAACACCATATATTTT. The V and J genes are TRBV4-2 and TRBJ1-3, with D uncertain. Germline V lookup: CDR1 LGHNA, CDR2 YNFKEQ. This CDR3 is built from 14 residues. The germline V and J ends were trimmed by 3 bases and 0 bases, with 6 bases remaining between them.

The V call is TRBV28, the J call TRBJ2-7; D perhaps matches TRBD1 (5 bases). There are 13 residues in the CDR3. The germline CDR1 and CDR2 sequences are MDHEN and SYDVKM. V was shortened by 7 bases and J by 3 bases, with 13 bases between the two germline ends. The CDR3 DNA reads TGTGCCAGCAATGATCAGGGAAGCTACGAGCAGTACGTC. Translating it yields CASNDQGSYEQYV.

The V gene is TRBV5-1, the J gene TRBJ1-4; weak D call: TRBD1 (5 bases). The CDR3 runs 15 residues. V was pared by 2 bases and J by 5 bases, with 13 bases between. CDR1 and CDR2 (germline): SGHRS, YFSETQ. CDR3 in amino acids: CASSFVAGLNEKLFF. CDR3 DNA: TGCGCCAGCAGCTTCGTTGCAGGGCTCAATGAAAAACTGTTTTTT.

This clone was found a few times. V usage is TRBV4-1 and J usage is TRBJ2-7; the match to TRBD2 covers 10 bases. CDR1 is MGHRA, CDR2 YSYEKL, per germline. With 1 base clipped from V and 7 bases from J, the junction kept 10 bases outside the gene matches. This CDR3 is 16 amino acids long. This CDR3 reads CASSQVGLAGAEEQYF. The DNA for the CDR3 is TGCGCCAGCAGCCAAGTTGGTCTAGCGGGGGCTGAAGAGCAGTACTTC.